This entry lists 22 T cell receptor beta chains sequenced from one sample in a study of T cells after yellow fever vaccination. TCRdb reprocessed the 5' RACE reads with MiXCR, giving one entry per CDR3 protein. The repertoire includes some 560,000 distinct CDR3 sequences, about 19% of them detected once, and roughly an eighth sits in the top ten. The specimen was PBMCs, collected 15 days after the yellow fever booster vaccination. The receptors originated from a man aged 25-45 years who received the YFV17D yellow fever vaccine.

The V gene is TRBV18, the J gene TRBJ2-7, with TRBD2 as a possible D gene (5 bases). The CDR3 covers 15 residues. V gave up 3 bases and J gave up 6 bases, with 18 bases separating them. Germline V lookup: CDR1 KGHSH, CDR2 LQKENI. CDR3: CASSPGRGISGEQYF. CDR3 DNA sequence: TGTGCCAGCTCACCGGGCCGGGGAATCAGTGGCGAGCAGTACTTC.

In this sample, this clonotype turned up a few times. The chain employs TRBV5-8 and TRBJ2-7, with D perhaps TRBD2 (6 bases). The CDR3 sequence is 13 residues long. V was pared by 4 bases and J by 5 bases, with 13 bases between. From germline, CDR1 is SGHTS and CDR2 YDEGEE. CDR3 bases: TGTGCCAGCAGCCTCGGGAGTCGCAACGAGCAGTACTTC. Its protein product is CASSLGSRNEQYF.

The gene calls are TRBV7-9 and TRBJ2-2; no definite D call. The V gene's germline CDR1 is SEHNR and CDR2 FQNEAQ (reference sequence). V was clipped by 5 bases and J by 5 bases, with 9 bases between them. The CDR3 has 13 residues. DNA for the CDR3: TGTGCCAGCAGCCGGCAGGAGACCGGGGAGCTGTTTTTT. This translates into CASSRQETGELFF. Combining the CDR3 with reference TRBV7-9 and TRBJ2-2 gives the whole variable domain DTGVSQNPRHKITKRGQNVTFRCDPISEHNRLYWYRQTLGQGPEFLTYFQNEAQLEKSRLLSDRFSAERPKGSFSTLEIQRTEQGDSAMYLCASSRQETGELFFGEGSRLTVL.

This clonotype showed up just a few times. This rearrangement joins TRBV28 to TRBJ1-4; D is uncertain. Germline-derived CDR1 and CDR2 are MDHEN and SYDVKM. Trimming took 8 bases from V and 8 from J, leaving 9 bases between them. The CDR3 extends over 11 amino acids. CDR3 DNA sequence: TGTGCCAGCTTAGTAGGAGAAAAACTGTTTTTT. The encoded protein is CASLVGEKLFF.

This clonotype turned up a few times. CDR3 in DNA: TGCGCCAGCAGTGAGGTCTGGTCAGTGGAAAACACCATATATTTT. The encoded protein is CASSEVWSVENTIYF. The V and J genes are TRBV10-2 and TRBJ1-3; D is uncertain. The CDR3 loop spans 15 amino acids. The V end was cut by 2 bases, the J end by 6 bases, with 14 bases between. The germline V gene encodes CDR1 WSHSY and CDR2 SAAADI.

This clonotype came up a few times. This sequence joins TRBV7-9 and TRBJ2-1, with a weak D call TRBD1 (5 bases). CDR1 SEHNR and CDR2 FQNEAQ come from the germline V gene (reference sequence). This CDR3 is 14 amino acids long. The V end was cut by 2 bases, the J end by 3 bases, with 8 bases between. The CDR3 region has the DNA TGTGCCAGCAGCTTATTCGACAGCTACAATGAGCAGTTCTTC. Encoded protein: CASSLFDSYNEQFF.

The rearrangement uses TRBV11-2 and TRBJ1-1, with D possibly matching TRBD1 (5 bases). Per the germline V gene, CDR1 is SGHAT and CDR2 is FQNNGV. The CDR3 sequence is 16 residues long. V lost 5 bases to trimming and J lost 4 bases, with 20 bases between them. The CDR3 reads CASSPRVGPRVTEAFF. The CDR3 DNA follows: TGTGCCAGCAGCCCCCGAGTAGGGCCCAGGGTCACTGAAGCTTTCTTT.

This clonotype showed up just once. The chain employs TRBV5-1 and TRBJ2-5; TRBD1 might be the D (6 bases). From germline, CDR1 is SGHRS and CDR2 YFSETQ. This CDR3 is 16 amino acids long. The V end was cut by 1 base, the J end by 4 bases, with 17 bases between. The CDR3 here is CASSLYPGAGGETQYF. The CDR3 nucleotides read TGCGCCAGCAGCTTGTATCCAGGGGCTGGTGGAGAGACCCAGTACTTC.

This clonotype was seen ten or more times. This chain uses TRBV5-1 with TRBJ2-2; D is uncertain. Germline CDR1 is SGHRS and CDR2 is YFSETQ. The length of the CDR3 is 15 residues. Deletions cut 0 bases from V and 2 bases from J, with 8 bases between. CDR3 nucleotides: TGCGCCAGCAGCTTGGGCTTGGGAAACACCGGGGAGCTGTTTTTT. It translates to CASSLGLGNTGELFF.

This chain uses TRBV10-3 with TRBJ2-7, with TRBD2 matching 7 bases. Germline-derived CDR1 and CDR2 are ENHRY and SYGVKD. CDR3 length: 14 residues. Trimming took 6 bases from V and 3 from J; bases not matched to a gene: 8. The CDR3 spells CAISMGLADYEQYF. CDR3 DNA sequence: TGTGCCATCAGCATGGGGCTAGCGGACTACGAGCAGTACTTC.

The rearrangement links TRBV5-1 to TRBJ2-3; TRBD2 might be the D (6 bases). Germline V lookup: CDR1 SGHRS, CDR2 YFSETQ. Trimming stripped 4 bases from V and 0 bases from J, with 9 bases between. The CDR3 contains 14 residues. The CDR3 bases are TGCGCCAGCAGCAAGGAGGGGAGCACAGATACGCAGTATTTT. This codes for CASSKEGSTDTQYF.

The chain is built from TRBV3-1 and TRBJ1-4, with D possibly being TRBD1 (6 bases). The germline V gene has CDR1 LGHDT and CDR2 YNNKEL (reference sequence). Trimming shortened V by 1 base and J by 7 bases, and 10 bases separated the two germline ends. This CDR3 has 14 amino acids. The CDR3 reads CASSQAGGAEKLFF. The CDR3 bases are TGTGCCAGCAGCCAAGCGGGGGGGGCTGAAAAACTGTTTTTT.

CDR3 sequence reads: CASRKTSGINYEQYF. The CDR3 coding sequence is TGTGCCAGCAGGAAGACTAGCGGGATTAATTACGAGCAGTACTTC. The chain recombines TRBV6-2 or TRBV6-3 with TRBJ2-7; 11 bases fit TRBD2. V dropped 6 bases and J dropped 4; count of bases not matched to a gene: 8. The CDR3 is 15 residues long. In germline, CDR1 is MNHEY, CDR2 SVGEGT.

This clonotype was counted between two and nine times. The chain joins TRBV7-9 to TRBJ2-7; no reliable D call. V was shortened by 6 bases and J by 5 bases, with 17 bases between the two germline ends. This CDR3 has 14 residues. The germline V gene encodes CDR1 SEHNR and CDR2 FQNEAQ (reference sequence). The CDR3 DNA reads TGTGCCAGCAGTCGCCTCGGATTCGGCGACGAGCAGTACTTC. Encoded protein: CASSRLGFGDEQYF.

This clonotype was seen once. The CDR3 spells CASRGPGSTYNEQFF. The CDR3 DNA is TGTGCCAGCAGGGGCCCCGGGAGCACTTACAATGAGCAGTTCTTC. The gene calls are TRBV28 and TRBJ2-1; D is possibly TRBD2 (6 bases). Trimming took off 6 bases at V and 4 bases at J, with 16 bases between the two ends. Germline-derived CDR1 and CDR2 are MDHEN and SYDVKM. This CDR3 is built from 15 residues. The variable domain in full, with the rest retrieved from reference TRBV28 and TRBJ2-1, is DVKVTQSSRYLVKRTGEKVFLECVQDMDHENMFWYRQDPGLGLRLIYFSYDVKMKEKGDIPEGYSVSREKKERFSLILESASTNQTSMYLCASRGPGSTYNEQFFGPGTRLTVL.

The chain combines TRBV20-1 with TRBJ2-7, with 13 bases identical to TRBD2. The trim removed 3 bases at V and 7 bases at J, leaving 9 bases unmatched. The CDR3 is made up of 15 amino acids. The V gene's germline CDR1 is DFQATT and CDR2 SNEGSKA (reference sequence). CDR3 coding DNA: TGCAGTGCTAGTACCGGACTAGCGGGAGTAGGAGAGCAGTACTTC. Translation: CSASTGLAGVGEQYF.

The chain is built from TRBV11-2 and TRBJ2-5; the match to TRBD2 covers 7 bases. The CDR3 contains 14 residues. Germline V gene sequence: CDR1 SGHAT, CDR2 FQNNGV. Unmatched junction bases numbered 5, after V lost 5 bases and J lost 2 bases. The CDR3 here is CASSHPGLQETQYF. The CDR3, as DNA: TGTGCCAGCAGCCATCCGGGACTACAAGAGACCCAGTACTTC.

The chain links TRBV7-3 to TRBJ2-1, with D unclear. CDR1 SGHTA and CDR2 FQGTGA come from the germline V gene. The ends were cut back, 2 bases at V and 10 bases at J, with 15 bases in the middle. The CDR3 runs 14 residues. The DNA of the CDR3 is TGTGCCAGCAGCTTATTTGATGCAGTAGAAGAGCAGTTCTTC. Translating gives CASSLFDAVEEQFF.

This chain connects TRBV5-6 to TRBJ2-3; 8 positions match TRBD2. The CDR3 length is 13 residues. Germline V gene lookup returns CDR1 SGHDT and CDR2 YYEEEE. After removal of 1 base from V and 5 bases from J, the junction contained 0 bases not matched to a gene. CDR3 in amino acids: CASSLLAGDTQYF. CDR3 nucleotides: TGTGCCAGCAGCTTGCTAGCGGGAGATACGCAGTATTTT.

This clonotype was recorded a few times. The chain links TRBV25-1 to TRBJ2-3; maybe TRBD2 (6 bases). Trimming took off 7 bases at V and 5 bases at J, with 13 bases between the two ends. Per germline, CDR1 MGHDK and CDR2 SYGVNS. This CDR3 is 13 amino acids long. Here the CDR3 DNA reads TGTGCCAGCAACCGTCGGGAGAGAGATACGCAGTATTTT. It is translated as CASNRRERDTQYF.

The chain links TRBV29-1 to TRBJ2-5; perhaps TRBD2 as D (6 bases). Per germline, CDR1 SQVTM and CDR2 ANQGSEA. Trimming removed 4 bases from V and 4 bases from J, with 10 bases in between. CDR3 length: 12 amino acids. CDR3 sequence: CSVARSGETQYF. The CDR3 nucleotides are TGCAGCGTTGCTCGTAGCGGAGAGACCCAGTACTTC.

This clonotype was seen only a few times. The chain uses TRBV7-9 and TRBJ2-2; D unclear. The germline V gene has CDR1 SEHNR and CDR2 FQNEAQ (reference sequence). Trimming removed 2 bases from V and 3 bases from J, with 7 bases in between. The CDR3 length is 14 residues. Here the CDR3 reads CASSLWSDTGELFF. The CDR3 region has the DNA TGTGCCAGCAGCTTATGGTCAGACACCGGGGAGCTGTTTTTT.